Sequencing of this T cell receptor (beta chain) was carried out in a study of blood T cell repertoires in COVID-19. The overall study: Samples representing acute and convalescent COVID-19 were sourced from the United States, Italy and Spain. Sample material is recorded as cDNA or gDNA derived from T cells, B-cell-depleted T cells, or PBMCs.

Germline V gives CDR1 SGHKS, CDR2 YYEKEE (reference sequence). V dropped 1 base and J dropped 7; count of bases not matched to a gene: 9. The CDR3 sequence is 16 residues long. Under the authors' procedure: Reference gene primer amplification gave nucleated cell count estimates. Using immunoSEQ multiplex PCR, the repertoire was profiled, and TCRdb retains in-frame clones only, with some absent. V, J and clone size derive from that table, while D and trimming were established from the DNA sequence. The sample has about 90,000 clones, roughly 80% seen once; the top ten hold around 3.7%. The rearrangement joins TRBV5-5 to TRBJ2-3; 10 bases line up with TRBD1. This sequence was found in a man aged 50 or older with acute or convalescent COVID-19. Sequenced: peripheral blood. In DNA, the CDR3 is TGTGCCAGCAGCTTGTCGGCGACAGGGGGCGCGAATACGCAGTATTTT. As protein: CASSLSATGGANTQYF.